These T cell receptor beta chains were read from a single sample in a study of shared clonotypes between healthy human individuals. Profiled with immunoSEQ multiplex PCR; TCRdb holds only in-frame clones, not every one. Altogether some 1,900,000 clones are present, less than 95% being singletons, with the ten largest covering 1% to 1.5%. The sequencing sample was made of naive CD8+ T cells sorted from blood. These receptors came from a man younger than 35 in good health. CDR3s include the opening cysteine and the closing phenylalanine or tryptophan. The D gene is left open where the match is weak. Not all rows give a size; the values are once, few, many and, for expanded clones, a class.

cdr3_aa	cdr3_nt	d_call	clone_size	j_call	v_call
CASSLGAGNNSPLHF	TGCGCCAGCAGCTTGGGGGCCGGCAATAATTCACCCCTCCACTTT	NA	once	TRBJ1-6	TRBV5-1
CASSYSGSEAFF	TGTGCCAGCAGTTACTCTGGGAGTGAAGCTTTCTTT	NA	NA	TRBJ1-1	TRBV6-5
CASSVGDPGTPLHF	TGTGCCAGCAGCGTAGGGGATCCCGGGACACCCCTCCACTTT	NA	NA	TRBJ1-6	TRBV9
CASSGNTYQLYNEQFF	TGTGCCAGCAGTGGAAACACTTACCAGCTATACAATGAGCAGTTCTTC	NA	NA	TRBJ2-1	TRBV2
CASSLAVTYNSNQPQHF	TGTGCCAGCAGCTTGGCTGTGACGTACAATAGCAATCAGCCCCAGCATTTT	NA	NA	TRBJ1-5	TRBV5-6
CASSLSPTSGRVETQYF	TGTGCCAGCAGCTTATCCCCGACTAGCGGGAGGGTAGAGACCCAGTACTTC	TRBD2	NA	TRBJ2-5	TRBV7-2
CAGTDRGYEQYF	TGTGCCGGGACGGACAGGGGCTACGAGCAGTACTTC	TRBD1	NA	TRBJ2-7	TRBV9
CASSHQTGVDTQYF	TGTGCCAGCAGCCACCAGACAGGGGTAGATACGCAGTATTTT	TRBD1	once	TRBJ2-3	TRBV7-9
CASSYTWTDTQYF	TGTGCCAGCAGTTACACCTGGACAGATACGCAGTATTTT	NA	NA	TRBJ2-3	TRBV6-5
CASSIGTEDYQPQHF	TGCGCCAGCAGCATTGGGACAGAGGACTATCAGCCCCAGCATTTT	TRBD1	once	TRBJ1-5	TRBV5-1
CASSLGREGYEQYF	TGTGCCAGCAGCTTGGGTCGGGAGGGCTACGAGCAGTACTTC	TRBD2	NA	TRBJ2-7	TRBV5-6
CASSVSGIDNEQFF	TGTGCCAGCAGCGTAAGTGGGATTGACAATGAGCAGTTCTTC	NA	NA	TRBJ2-1	TRBV9
CASSVQGRGTEAFF	TGTGCCAGCAGTGTCCAGGGGCGGGGGACTGAAGCTTTCTTT	NA	NA	TRBJ1-1	TRBV27
CASSETGQGVDHEQYF	TGTGCCAGCAGTGAAACGGGACAGGGTGTCGATCACGAGCAGTACTTC	TRBD1	NA	TRBJ2-7	TRBV2
CASSLGWRALDNEQFF	TGTGCCAGCAGCTTAGGGTGGAGGGCATTGGACAATGAGCAGTTCTTC	NA	once	TRBJ2-1	TRBV11-2
CASSPTLSSYNEQFF	TGTGCCAGCAGCCCTACTTTGAGCTCCTACAATGAGCAGTTCTTC	NA	NA	TRBJ2-1	TRBV7-2
CASRGDPEAFF	TGCGCCAGCAGAGGGGATCCTGAAGCTTTCTTT	NA	NA	TRBJ1-1	TRBV10-1
CASSGTGGLETQYF	TGCGCCAGCAGTGGGACAGGGGGCCTCGAGACCCAGTACTTC	TRBD1	NA	TRBJ2-5	TRBV10-2
CASSPGITNTEAFF	TGTGCCAGCAGTCCAGGGATTACGAACACTGAAGCTTTCTTT	NA	NA	TRBJ1-1	TRBV7-6
CASSETGDLYGYTF	TGTGCCAGCAGCGAGACAGGCGATCTCTATGGCTACACCTTC	NA	NA	TRBJ1-2	TRBV9
CASSLQNLNTEAFF	TGTGCCAGCAGTTTACAGAACTTGAACACTGAAGCTTTCTTT	NA	NA	TRBJ1-1	TRBV27
CASRPGGGQPQHF	TGTGCCAGCAGGCCGGGGGGGGGTCAGCCCCAGCATTTT	NA	NA	TRBJ1-5	TRBV28
CSVDLQDRSWNEQFF	TGCAGCGTTGACCTGCAAGACAGGAGCTGGAATGAGCAGTTCTTC	NA	NA	TRBJ2-1	TRBV29-1
CATSRTGANVLTF	TGTGCCACCTCCCGGACCGGGGCCAACGTCCTGACTTTC	NA	NA	TRBJ2-6	TRBV25-1
CASSFLAGRPSEAFF	TGTGCCAGCAGTTTTCTGGCAGGGAGGCCCTCTGAAGCTTTCTTT	NA	NA	TRBJ1-1	TRBV27
CASSPRTSGNHEQYF	TGTGCCAGCAGCCCCCGGACTAGCGGGAACCACGAGCAGTACTTC	TRBD2	once	TRBJ2-7	TRBV7-4
CASKPQGGQETQYF	TGTGCCAGCAAACCGCAGGGAGGCCAAGAGACCCAGTACTTC	NA	NA	TRBJ2-5	TRBV27
CASSARTGSEQYF	TGTGCCAGCAGCGCACGGACAGGCTCCGAGCAGTACTTC	TRBD1	NA	TRBJ2-7	TRBV9
CASSQVRTSGIRGNEQYF	TGCGCCAGCAGCCAAGTTCGGACTAGCGGGATCCGAGGAAACGAGCAGTACTTC	TRBD2	once	TRBJ2-7	TRBV4-1
CASSSGASNYEQYF	TGTGCCAGCAGTTCGGGAGCTTCTAACTACGAGCAGTACTTC	NA	NA	TRBJ2-7	TRBV6-5
CASSLEGPDGYTF	TGCGCCAGCAGCTTGGAAGGGCCAGATGGCTACACCTTC	NA	NA	TRBJ1-2	TRBV5-1
CASSPREGSNTDTQYF	TGTGCCAGCAGCCCTCGTGAGGGGTCCAACACAGATACGCAGTATTTT	NA	once	TRBJ2-3	TRBV7-9
CASSLPRDRRSNQPQHF	TGTGCCAGCAGCCTACCCCGGGACCGGAGAAGCAATCAGCCCCAGCATTTT	NA	NA	TRBJ1-5	TRBV28
CASREGLALGSSYNEQFF	TGCGCCAGCAGGGAGGGACTAGCTCTGGGAAGCTCCTACAATGAGCAGTTCTTC	TRBD2	NA	TRBJ2-1	TRBV4-1
CASSGRLGQLNTEAFF	TGTGCCAGCAGCGGCCGCCTGGGGCAGTTGAACACTGAAGCTTTCTTT	NA	NA	TRBJ1-1	TRBV9
CASSQSDSTDTQYF	TGCGCCAGCAGCCAAAGTGACTCCACAGATACGCAGTATTTT	NA	NA	TRBJ2-3	TRBV4-1
CASSAVPLTEAFF	TGTGCCAGCAGTGCAGTGCCTCTCACTGAAGCTTTCTTT	NA	NA	TRBJ1-1	TRBV27
CASSLDGEAFF	TGTGCCAGCAGCTTAGACGGTGAAGCTTTCTTT	NA	NA	TRBJ1-1	TRBV7-2
CAISGAGTFYEQYF	TGTGCCATCAGTGGCGCCGGGACTTTCTACGAGCAGTACTTC	NA	NA	TRBJ2-7	TRBV10-3